The 10 T cell receptor beta chains reported below all come from one sample, sequenced in a study of cytomegalovirus exposure and HLA in healthy donors. The PCR used 60 Vbeta and 13 Jbeta primers. TCRdb's table, derived via immunoSEQ multiplex PCR, lists solely in-frame clones and lacks some. In all, the sample yields around 200,000 clones. The sequenced sample was PBMCs. These receptors were taken from a woman aged 18-35 years in good health and CMV-seropositive.

The rearrangement uses TRBV7-2 and TRBJ2-7, with a tentative D call TRBD2 (5 bases). The V end lost 4 bases, the J end lost 2 bases, and 12 bases lay between the germline ends. CDR3 length: 14 residues. CDR1 and CDR2 from the germline V gene are SGHTA and FQGNSA. In nucleotides, the CDR3 is TGTGCCAGCAGCTCCCTCGGGATACCCTACGAGCAGTACTTC. This translates into CASSSLGIPYEQYF. Based on the CDR3 plus reference TRBV7-2 and TRBJ2-7, the full variable domain is GAGVSQSPSNKVTEKGKDVELRCDPISGHTALYWYRQSLGQGLEFLIYFQGNSAPDKSGLPSDRFSAERTGGSVSTLTIQRTQQEDSAVYLCASSSLGIPYEQYFGPGTRLTVT.

This chain uses TRBV14 with TRBJ1-5; no definite D call. The CDR3 has 13 amino acids. V dropped 1 base and J dropped 6 bases, with 7 bases sitting between them. The V gene's germline CDR1 is SGHDN and CDR2 FVKESK. This CDR3 reads CASSQGGSQPQHF. The CDR3 DNA sequence: TGTGCCAGCAGCCAAGGAGGGAGTCAGCCCCAGCATTTT.

The DNA for the CDR3 is TGTGCCAGCAGTCCGACTAGCCCCAGAATCGGCTCACCCCTCCACTTT. Amino acids: CASSPTSPRIGSPLHF. This rearrangement joins TRBV27 to TRBJ1-6; D not resolved. This CDR3 region has 16 residues. The V end lost 5 bases, the J end lost 10 bases, and 21 bases lay between the germline ends. Germline loops: CDR1 MNHEY, CDR2 SMNVEV (reference sequence).

V is TRBV6-5 and J is TRBJ2-3, with 10 bases lining up with TRBD2. The CDR3 has 15 amino acids. CDR1 is MNHEY, CDR2 SVGAGI, per germline. Losses at the gene ends were 6 bases for V and 2 bases for J; bases not matched to a gene: 5. The CDR3 sequence: CASSETSGHTDTQYF. The CDR3 DNA is TGTGCCAGCAGCGAGACTAGCGGGCACACAGATACGCAGTATTTT.

The gene calls are TRBV2 and TRBJ2-5, with D uncertain. The CDR3 sequence is 14 residues long. V was clipped by 5 bases and J by 4 bases, with 14 bases between them. Germline CDR1 and CDR2: SNHLY and FYNNEI. As DNA, the CDR3 is TGTGCCAGCAGTTCAGCCCTAGTACGAGAGACCCAGTACTTC. Amino acid sequence: CASSSALVRETQYF.

The genes are TRBV14 and TRBJ2-7; 10 nucleotides line up with TRBD1. This CDR3 contains 15 residues. After removal of 3 bases from V and 2 bases from J, the junction contained 4 bases not matched to a gene. Germline V gives CDR1 SGHDN, CDR2 FVKESK. The CDR3 nucleotides read TGTGCCAGCAGCCAGAGACAGGGGGCACCCTACGAGCAGTACTTC. As protein: CASSQRQGAPYEQYF. The full variable domain, its missing parts supplied by reference TRBV14 and TRBJ2-7, is EAGVTQFPSHSVIEKGQTVTLRCDPISGHDNLYWYRRVMGKEIKFLLHFVKESKQDESGMPNNRFLAERTGGTYSTLKVQPAELEDSGVYFCASSQRQGAPYEQYFGPGTRLTVT.

The chain has TRBV5-1 and TRBJ1-3, with 8 bases that match TRBD1. Germline values: CDR1 SGHRS, CDR2 YFSETQ. J gave up 3 bases and V 0 bases, and 2 bases lay outside the gene matches. The CDR3 sequence is 15 residues long. In DNA, the CDR3 is TGCGCCAGCAGCTTGGGGACAGGGAATGGAAACACCATATATTTT. Translating it yields CASSLGTGNGNTIYF.

The chain combines TRBV6-1 with TRBJ1-2; no clear D. CDR1 is MNHNS, CDR2 SASEGT, per germline. The CDR3 runs to 14 residues. Trimming shortened V by 1 base and J by 8 bases, and 14 bases separated the two germline ends. This CDR3 reads CASSEGATPLGYTF. CDR3 nucleotides: TGTGCCAGCAGTGAAGGGGCTACCCCTTTAGGCTACACCTTC.

The gene calls are TRBV2 and TRBJ1-2, with D unresolved. The V gene's germline CDR1 is SNHLY and CDR2 FYNNEI. The CDR3 runs 12 residues. The V and J ends lost 7 bases and 5 bases respectively, with 11 bases between them. CDR3 residues: CASTVAEYGYTF. The CDR3 nucleotides are TGTGCCAGCACAGTAGCAGAATATGGCTACACCTTC.

The V call is TRBV6-1, the J call TRBJ2-7; D may be TRBD1 (6 bases). This CDR3 region has 15 residues. Trimming cost V 7 bases and J 0 bases, with 16 bases left between them. Germline assignment: CDR1 MNHNS and CDR2 SASEGT. In DNA form, the CDR3 reads TGTGCCAGCAACATCCGGGACACTCACTCCTACGAGCAGTACTTC. Translated: CASNIRDTHSYEQYF.